The TCR beta chain described here comes from a study of regulatory T cells in long-lasting Graves disease. The time point here: newly diagnosed GD, antithyroid drugs for less than 3 months. PBMCs were the source of the RNA used for TCR sequencing. The table lists this clonotype with many counts. Combining iRepertoire HTBI primers with Arm-PCR of CDR3 regions, the authors built TCR beta libraries. MiXCR, applied by TCRdb to the multiplex PCR reads, yields one record per CDR3 protein. The table has 450,000 to 700,000 distinct CDR3 sequences, about 13% seen once. This CDR3 contains 14 residues. V lost 5 bases and J lost 6; bases outside the gene matches: 4. These data were also filed under a second study, of T cells in Graves' hyperthyroidism and ophthalmopathy. Per that paper: Hyperthyroidism had been newly diagnosed in patients aged 18 to 65, and its duration was under 2 months. Ophthalmopathy cases were set apart from stable hyperthyroidism by a 13 V-J model.

The receptor was isolated from a man aged 25 to 40 with Graves disease. The chain has TRBV12-3 or TRBV12-4 and TRBJ2-1; 10 bases line up with TRBD2. The specimen was peripheral blood mononuclear cells (PBMCs), collected at new diagnosis, from a patient treated with antithyroid drugs. The CDR3 bases are TGTGCCAGCAGTCCAGCGGGAGGGTCCAATGAGCAGTTCTTC. It encodes CASSPAGGSNEQFF.